A selection of T cell receptor beta chains follows, all from one sample in a study of response to subunit inactivated influenza vaccine. MiXCR, run by TCRdb on the RT-PCR reads, gives a single entry per CDR3 protein. The sample consists of around 500,000 distinct CDR3 sequences, over 9.5% of them appearing once. The sequencing used PBMCs from blood, collected roughly 48 days after vaccination. Source of these receptors: a man aged 50 to 60 who received an inactivated influenza vaccine. CDR3s include the opening cysteine and the closing phenylalanine or tryptophan. The order of the fields is CDR3 protein, CDR3 DNA, clone size, J gene, D gene, V gene. D genes are given only for firm matches. Some rows mark clone size as missing; the rest say once, few, many or name a class of expanded clone.

CDR3: CASSPRGWRARENEQFF
DNA: TGTGCCAGCAGCCCCCGTGGTTGGCGGGCTCGAGAGAATGAGCAGTTCTTC
size: .
J: TRBJ2-1
D: .
V: TRBV28

CDR3: CASSLEPRGIYEQYF
DNA: TGTGCCAGCAGCTTAGAGCCGAGGGGCATCTACGAGCAGTACTTC
size: .
J: TRBJ2-7
D: .
V: TRBV11-2

CDR3: CASSLGLYTGELFF
DNA: TGCGCCAGCAGCTTGGGTCTGTACACCGGGGAGCTGTTTTTT
size: many
J: TRBJ2-2
D: .
V: TRBV5-1

CDR3: CSARAWASGLYEQYF
DNA: TGCAGTGCTAGAGCCTGGGCTAGCGGACTCTACGAGCAGTACTTC
size: few
J: TRBJ2-7
D: TRBD2
V: TRBV20-1

CDR3: CASSPGEAGSTGELFF
DNA: TGTGCCAGCAGCCCAGGGGAGGCGGGGTCCACCGGGGAGCTGTTTTTT
size: .
J: TRBJ2-2
D: .
V: TRBV7-9

CDR3: CASSPPGAPYEQYF
DNA: TGTGCCAGCAGCCCCCCGGGGGCGCCCTACGAGCAGTACTTC
size: .
J: TRBJ2-7
D: .
V: TRBV7-9

CDR3: CASSPLGSGRSREQFF
DNA: TGCGCCAGCAGCCCCTTAGGAAGCGGGAGGTCCAGAGAGCAGTTCTTC
size: many
J: TRBJ2-1
D: TRBD2
V: TRBV5-1

CDR3: CSARDLLAGGLYEQFF
DNA: TGCAGTGCTAGAGATCTTCTAGCGGGGGGGCTCTATGAGCAGTTCTTC
size: many
J: TRBJ2-1
D: TRBD2
V: TRBV20-1

CDR3: CASSLGPGDQETQYF
DNA: TGCGCCAGCAGCTTGGGTCCGGGGGATCAGGAGACCCAGTACTTC
size: few
J: TRBJ2-5
D: .
V: TRBV5-1

CDR3: CASSEDRVSEQFF
DNA: TGTGCCAGCAGTGAGGACAGGGTCAGTGAGCAGTTCTTC
size: many
J: TRBJ2-1
D: TRBD1
V: TRBV28

CDR3: CSVDGMSEDPYEQYF
DNA: TGCAGCGTTGATGGTATGAGCGAAGACCCCTACGAGCAGTACTTC
size: few
J: TRBJ2-7
D: .
V: TRBV29-1

CDR3: CAISESPIHNEQFF
DNA: TGTGCCATCAGTGAGTCGCCGATTCACAATGAGCAGTTCTTC
size: .
J: TRBJ2-1
D: .
V: TRBV10-3

CDR3: CATSDNGTPGELFF
DNA: TGTGCCACCAGTGATAACGGGACCCCCGGGGAGCTGTTTTTT
size: many
J: TRBJ2-2
D: .
V: TRBV24-1

CDR3: CASSSVGGAYNEQFF
DNA: TGTGCCAGCAGTTCCGTTGGGGGGGCCTACAATGAGCAGTTCTTC
size: many
J: TRBJ2-1
D: TRBD2
V: TRBV6-5

CDR3: CASSIWGETQYF
DNA: TGCGCCAGCAGCATATGGGGGGAGACCCAGTACTTC
size: few
J: TRBJ2-5
D: .
V: TRBV5-1

CDR3: CASRPGGFTDTQYF
DNA: TGCGCCAGCAGGCCCGGTGGATTCACAGATACGCAGTATTTT
size: few
J: TRBJ2-3
D: .
V: TRBV5-1

CDR3: CASSYRTRWEQYF
DNA: TGTGCCAGCAGTTACAGGACCCGTTGGGAGCAGTACTTC
size: few
J: TRBJ2-7
D: .
V: TRBV6-2/TRBV6-3

CDR3: CASSHRSNFATNEKLFF
DNA: TGCGCCAGCAGCCATAGAAGCAACTTCGCAACTAATGAAAAACTGTTTTTT
size: .
J: TRBJ1-4
D: .
V: TRBV4-1

CDR3: CASSGGSAIPDTQYF
DNA: TGCGCCAGCAGCGGGGGTTCGGCGATCCCAGATACGCAGTATTTT
size: many
J: TRBJ2-3
D: .
V: TRBV5-1

CDR3: CASSRRDTSLHEQYF
DNA: TGTGCCAGCAGCAGAAGGGACACTAGTCTCCACGAGCAGTACTTC
size: .
J: TRBJ2-7
D: .
V: TRBV7-9

CDR3: CASSFSTGTGSYEQYF
DNA: TGTGCCAGCAGTTTTTCAACCGGGACAGGCTCCTACGAGCAGTACTTC
size: many
J: TRBJ2-7
D: TRBD1
V: TRBV12-3/TRBV12-4

CDR3: CASSPPGQGTYEQYF
DNA: TGTGCCAGCAGTCCCCCGGGACAGGGAACCTACGAGCAGTACTTC
size: .
J: TRBJ2-7
D: TRBD1
V: TRBV6-1